This T cell receptor beta chain was recorded in a study of T cell responses to AZD1222 COVID-19 vaccine. The study's findings and limits: Possibly, clonal diversity was underestimated; donors were largely white British and included more females. Regions left unmutated in variants are reportedly the target of nearly half of spike-specific TCRs.

TCRdb keeps only in-frame clones here, not all; method: immunoSEQ multiplex PCR. The sample comprises roughly 110,000 clones, roughly 91% of which are singletons, and 7% to 9% rests with the top ten. Notes on this clone: Its antigen is not known.

Timing groups of about 4 and about 12 weeks for second doses were pooled. The sample in question was peripheral blood, obtained 28 days after the second AZD1222 dose. The clonotype comes from an adult who received the AZD1222 COVID-19 vaccine.

Written as DNA, the CDR3 is TGTGCCAGCAGTGGGGGTGGGAACTACGAGCAGTACTTC. Translating gives CASSGGGNYEQYF. This sequence joins TRBV2 and TRBJ2-7; D remains unclear. Germline lookup yields CDR1 SNHLY and CDR2 FYNNEI. Trimming cost V 4 bases and J 3 bases, with 10 bases left between them. The CDR3 runs to 13 residues.